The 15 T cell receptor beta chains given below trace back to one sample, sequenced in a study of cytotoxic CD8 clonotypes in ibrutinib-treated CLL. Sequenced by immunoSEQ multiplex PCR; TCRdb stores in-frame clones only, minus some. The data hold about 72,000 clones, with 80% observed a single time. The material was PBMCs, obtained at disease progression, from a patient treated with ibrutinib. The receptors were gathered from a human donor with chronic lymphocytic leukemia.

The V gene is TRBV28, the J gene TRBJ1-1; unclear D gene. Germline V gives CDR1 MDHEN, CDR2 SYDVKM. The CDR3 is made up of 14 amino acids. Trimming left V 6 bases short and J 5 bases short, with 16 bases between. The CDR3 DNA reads TGTGCCAGCAGCCCCAACTGGGTACGGACTGAAGCTTTCTTT. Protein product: CASSPNWVRTEAFF. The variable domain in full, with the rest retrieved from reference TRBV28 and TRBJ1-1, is DVKVTQSSRYLVKRTGEKVFLECVQDMDHENMFWYRQDPGLGLRLIYFSYDVKMKEKGDIPEGYSVSREKKERFSLILESASTNQTSMYLCASSPNWVRTEAFFGQGTRLTVV.

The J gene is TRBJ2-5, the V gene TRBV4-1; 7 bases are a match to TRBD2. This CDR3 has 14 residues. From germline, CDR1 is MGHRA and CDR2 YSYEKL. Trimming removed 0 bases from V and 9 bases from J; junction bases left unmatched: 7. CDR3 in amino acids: CASSQDGTTKAQYF. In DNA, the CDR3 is TGCGCCAGCAGCCAAGATGGGACTACCAAGGCCCAGTACTTC.

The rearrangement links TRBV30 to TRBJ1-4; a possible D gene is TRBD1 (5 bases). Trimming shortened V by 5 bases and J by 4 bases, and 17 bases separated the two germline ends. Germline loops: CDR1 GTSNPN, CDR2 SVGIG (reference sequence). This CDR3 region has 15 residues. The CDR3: CAWGPPGPLNEKLFF. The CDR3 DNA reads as TGTGCCTGGGGTCCCCCAGGGCCTCTTAATGAAAAACTGTTTTTT.

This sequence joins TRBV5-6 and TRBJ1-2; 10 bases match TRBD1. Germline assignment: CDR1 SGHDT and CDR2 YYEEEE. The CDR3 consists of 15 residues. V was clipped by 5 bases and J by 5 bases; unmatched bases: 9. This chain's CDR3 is CASSQTVDRGYGYTF. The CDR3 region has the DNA TGTGCCAGCAGTCAAACAGTGGACAGGGGGTATGGCTACACCTTC.

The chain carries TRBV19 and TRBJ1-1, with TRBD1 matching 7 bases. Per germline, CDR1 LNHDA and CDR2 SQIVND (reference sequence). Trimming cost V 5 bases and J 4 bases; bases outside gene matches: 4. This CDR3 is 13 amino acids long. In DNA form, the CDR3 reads TGTGCCAGTAGTCCCCGGGACAGCACTGAAGCTTTCTTT. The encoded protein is CASSPRDSTEAFF.

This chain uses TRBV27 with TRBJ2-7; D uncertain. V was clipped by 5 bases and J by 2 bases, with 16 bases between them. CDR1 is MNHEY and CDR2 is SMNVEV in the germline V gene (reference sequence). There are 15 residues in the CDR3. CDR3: CASSPRDTLTYEQYF. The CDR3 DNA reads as TGTGCCAGCAGTCCCCGAGACACCTTAACCTACGAGCAGTACTTC.

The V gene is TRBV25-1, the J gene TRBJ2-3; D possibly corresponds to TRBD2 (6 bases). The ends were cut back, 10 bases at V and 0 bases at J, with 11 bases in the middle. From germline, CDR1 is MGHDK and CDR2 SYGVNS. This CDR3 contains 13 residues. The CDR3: CATRDFSTDTQYF. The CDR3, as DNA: TGTGCCACCCGGGACTTTAGCACAGATACGCAGTATTTT. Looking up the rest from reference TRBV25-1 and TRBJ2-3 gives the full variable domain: EADIYQTPRYLVIGTGKKITLECSQTMGHDKMYWYQQDPGMELHLIHYSYGVNSTEKGDLSSESTVSRIRTEHFPLTLESARPSHTSQYLCATRDFSTDTQYFGPGTRLTVL.

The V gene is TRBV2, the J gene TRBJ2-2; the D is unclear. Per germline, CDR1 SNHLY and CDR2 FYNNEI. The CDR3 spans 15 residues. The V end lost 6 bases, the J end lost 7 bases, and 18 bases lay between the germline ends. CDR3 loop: CASRTAGAGIGELFF. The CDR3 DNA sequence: TGTGCCAGCAGAACGGCTGGAGCTGGGATCGGGGAGCTGTTTTTT.

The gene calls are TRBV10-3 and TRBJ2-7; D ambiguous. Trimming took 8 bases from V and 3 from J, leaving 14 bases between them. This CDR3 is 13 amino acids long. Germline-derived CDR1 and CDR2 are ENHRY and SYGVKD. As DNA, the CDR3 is TGTGCCATCGGTAGCCTGGACCGCTACGAGCAGTACTTC. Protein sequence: CAIGSLDRYEQYF.

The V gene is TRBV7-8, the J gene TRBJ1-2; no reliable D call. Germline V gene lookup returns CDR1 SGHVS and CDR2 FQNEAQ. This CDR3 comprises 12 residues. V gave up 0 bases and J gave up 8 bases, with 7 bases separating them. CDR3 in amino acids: CASSLALRGYTF. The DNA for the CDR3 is TGTGCCAGCAGCTTAGCGTTGAGAGGCTACACCTTC. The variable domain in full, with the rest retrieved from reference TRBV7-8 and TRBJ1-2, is GAGVSQSPRYKVAKRGQDVALRCDPISGHVSLFWYQQALGQGPEFLTYFQNEAQLDKSGLPSDRFFAERPEGSVSTLKIQRTQQEDSAVYLCASSLALRGYTFGSGTRLTVV.

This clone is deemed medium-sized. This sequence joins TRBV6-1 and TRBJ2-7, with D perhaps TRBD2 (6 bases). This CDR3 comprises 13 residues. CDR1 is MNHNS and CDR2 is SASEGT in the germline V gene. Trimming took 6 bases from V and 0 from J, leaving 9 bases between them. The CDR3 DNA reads TGTGCCAGCAGGGCGGGAAGCTCCTACGAGCAGTACTTC. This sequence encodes CASRAGSSYEQYF.

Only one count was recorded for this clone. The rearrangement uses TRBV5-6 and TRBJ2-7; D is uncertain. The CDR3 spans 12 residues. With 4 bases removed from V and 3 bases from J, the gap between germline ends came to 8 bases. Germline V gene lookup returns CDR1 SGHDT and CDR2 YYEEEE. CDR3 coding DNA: TGTGCCAGCAGCCCTTCCCTCTACGAGCAGTACTTC. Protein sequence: CASSPSLYEQYF.

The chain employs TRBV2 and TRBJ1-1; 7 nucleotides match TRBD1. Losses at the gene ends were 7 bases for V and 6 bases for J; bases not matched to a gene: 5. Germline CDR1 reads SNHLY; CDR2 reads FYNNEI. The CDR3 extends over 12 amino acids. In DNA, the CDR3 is TGTGCCAGCACCAGGGGGGGTTCTGAAGCTTTCTTT. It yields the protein CASTRGGSEAFF.

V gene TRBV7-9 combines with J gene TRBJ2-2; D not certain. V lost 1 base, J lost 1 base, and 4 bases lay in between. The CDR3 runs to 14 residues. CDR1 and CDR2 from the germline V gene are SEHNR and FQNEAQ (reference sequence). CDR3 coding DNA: TGTGCCAGCAGCTTAGTTGGGAACACCGGGGAGCTGTTTTTT. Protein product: CASSLVGNTGELFF. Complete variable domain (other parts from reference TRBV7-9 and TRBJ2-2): DTGVSQNPRHKITKRGQNVTFRCDPISEHNRLYWYRQTLGQGPEFLTYFQNEAQLEKSRLLSDRFSAERPKGSFSTLEIQRTEQGDSAMYLCASSLVGNTGELFFGEGSRLTVL.

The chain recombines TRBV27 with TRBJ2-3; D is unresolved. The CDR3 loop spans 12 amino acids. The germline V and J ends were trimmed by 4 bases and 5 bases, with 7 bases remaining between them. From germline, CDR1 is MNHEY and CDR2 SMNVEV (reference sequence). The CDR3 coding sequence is TGTGCCAGCAGTTCGGACCGAGATACGCAGTATTTT. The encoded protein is CASSSDRDTQYF.